These 8 T cell receptor beta chains share one sample of origin, sequenced in a study of blood T cell repertoires in COVID-19. Assay used: immunoSEQ multiplex PCR; TCRdb lists only in-frame clones, some missing. The profile shows around 430,000 clones, about 83% of them singletons. The sequenced sample was PBMCs or T cells enriched from blood (not recorded which). These receptor sequences come from a woman between 45 and 60 years old who had recovered from COVID-19.

The CDR3 DNA reads as TGTGCCAGCAACCGGGACAGGGATATTCCCCCCTCCGGTTCACCCCTCCACTTT. Translating it yields CASNRDRDIPPSGSPLHF. The chain is built from TRBV2 and TRBJ1-6; 9 bases agree with TRBD1. Trimming removed 7 bases from V and 9 bases from J; junction bases left unmatched: 19. Germline V gene sequence: CDR1 SNHLY, CDR2 FYNNEI. CDR3 length: 18 residues.

V usage is TRBV6-2 or TRBV6-3 and J usage is TRBJ1-5, with TRBD1 matching over 9 bases. Germline CDR1 MNHEY, CDR2 SVGEGT. There are 18 residues in the CDR3. The V gene end was trimmed by 2 bases and the J gene end by 6 bases; junction bases not matched to a gene: 14. As DNA, the CDR3 is TGTGCCAGCAGTTACCCGGACAGGGGACGGTTGCCGGGTCAGCCCCAGCATTTT. Translating it yields CASSYPDRGRLPGQPQHF.

The chain is built from TRBV12-5 and TRBJ1-1; no firm D call. Germline loops: CDR1 LGHNT, CDR2 FRNRAP. The CDR3 runs to 12 residues. The germline V and J ends were trimmed by 3 bases and 1 base, with 3 bases remaining between them. Here the CDR3 DNA reads TGTGCTAGTGGTTTCGGGAACACTGAAGCTTTCTTT. Encoded protein: CASGFGNTEAFF.

The chain combines TRBV5-1 with TRBJ1-6; maybe TRBD1 (5 bases). This CDR3 is built from 13 residues. The V gene's germline CDR1 is SGHRS and CDR2 YFSETQ. V gave up 4 bases and J gave up 10 bases, with 12 bases separating them. CDR3 nucleotide sequence: TGCGCCAGCAGCCCCAGGGCCGGCTCACCCCTCCACTTT. Translating gives CASSPRAGSPLHF.

The CDR3 sequence: CASTISGARYNEQFF. CDR3 DNA: TGTGCCAGTACTATTAGCGGGGCTCGCTACAATGAGCAGTTCTTC. The J gene is TRBJ2-1, the V gene TRBV19, with 8 bases identical to TRBD2. The V gene end was trimmed by 7 bases and the J gene end by 3 bases; junction bases not matched to a gene: 8. Germline CDR1 is LNHDA and CDR2 is SQIVND (reference sequence). The CDR3 covers 15 residues.

The chain links TRBV19 to TRBJ1-2, with D uncertain. Germline-derived CDR1 and CDR2 are LNHDA and SQIVND (reference sequence). Trimming removed 5 bases at V and 2 bases at J, with 15 bases between. The CDR3 contains 15 residues. The CDR3 region has the DNA TGTGCCAGTAGTCCTAACCCCACAGAGAACTATGGCTACACCTTC. As protein: CASSPNPTENYGYTF.

The V call is TRBV4-3, the J call TRBJ2-2; 7 bases are shared with TRBD2. This CDR3 is 17 amino acids long. The V and J ends lost 0 bases and 6 bases, in that order; junction bases with no gene match: 10. Germline V gene data show CDR1 as LGHNA and CDR2 as YSLEER. The DNA of the CDR3 is TGCGCCAGCAGCCAAGATTGGGGGTTTACTAGCGCCGGGGAGCTGTTTTTT. Translated: CASSQDWGFTSAGELFF.

The genes are TRBV7-9 and TRBJ1-2; maybe TRBD1 (5 bases). Germline V gene sequence: CDR1 SEHNR, CDR2 FQNEAQ (reference sequence). Trimming shortened V by 0 bases and J by 8 bases, and 13 bases separated the two germline ends. The CDR3 totals 14 residues. CDR3 DNA sequence: TGTGCCAGCAGCTTAGCTGCAGGGCCTGGAGGCTACACCTTC. Protein product: CASSLAAGPGGYTF. Supplemented by reference TRBV7-9 and TRBJ1-2, the full variable domain reads DTGVSQNPRHKITKRGQNVTFRCDPISEHNRLYWYRQTLGQGPEFLTYFQNEAQLEKSRLLSDRFSAERPKGSFSTLEIQRTEQGDSAMYLCASSLAAGPGGYTFGSGTRLTVV.